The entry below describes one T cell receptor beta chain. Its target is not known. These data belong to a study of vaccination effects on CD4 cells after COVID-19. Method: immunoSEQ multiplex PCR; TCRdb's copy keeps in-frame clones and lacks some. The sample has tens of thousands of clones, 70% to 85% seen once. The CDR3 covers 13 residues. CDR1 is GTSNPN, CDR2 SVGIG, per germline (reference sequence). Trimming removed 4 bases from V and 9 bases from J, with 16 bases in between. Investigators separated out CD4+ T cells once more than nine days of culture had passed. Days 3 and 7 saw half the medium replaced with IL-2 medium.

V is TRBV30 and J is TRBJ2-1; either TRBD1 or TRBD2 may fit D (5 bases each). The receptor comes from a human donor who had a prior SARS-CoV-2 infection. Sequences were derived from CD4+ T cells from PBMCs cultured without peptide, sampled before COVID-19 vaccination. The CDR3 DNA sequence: TGTGCCTGGAATTTTGGGGGAGTAGGTGAGCAGTTCTTC. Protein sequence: CAWNFGGVGEQFF.